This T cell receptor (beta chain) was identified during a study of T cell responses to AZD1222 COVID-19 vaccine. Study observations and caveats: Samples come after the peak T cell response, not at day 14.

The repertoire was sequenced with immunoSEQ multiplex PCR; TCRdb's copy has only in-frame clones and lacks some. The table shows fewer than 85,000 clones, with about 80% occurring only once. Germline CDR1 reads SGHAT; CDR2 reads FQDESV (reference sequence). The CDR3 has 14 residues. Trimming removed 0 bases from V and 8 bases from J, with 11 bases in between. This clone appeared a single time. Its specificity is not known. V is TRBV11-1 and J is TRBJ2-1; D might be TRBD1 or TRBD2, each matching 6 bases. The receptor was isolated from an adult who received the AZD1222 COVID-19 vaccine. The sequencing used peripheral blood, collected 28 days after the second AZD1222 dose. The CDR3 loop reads CASSLARGRDEQFF. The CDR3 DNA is TGTGCCAGCAGCTTAGCTCGGGGGCGGGATGAGCAGTTCTTC.